Described below is a single T cell receptor (beta chain) sequence and its context. This sample is drawn from a study of blood T cell repertoires in COVID-19. The overall study: Sites in the United States, Italy and Spain provided acute and convalescent COVID-19 samples. PBMCs, B-cell-depleted T cells, or T cells were the source of the cDNA or gDNA that made up the material.

The Seattle patients, enrolled during active infection, were followed longitudinally. Original analysis: Estimation of nucleated cell counts relied on the amplification of reference gene primers. Generated by immunoSEQ multiplex PCR, the TCRdb table keeps only in-frame clones and is missing some. That table gives V, J and clone size, and the DNA gave D and trimming. The sample gives some 300,000 clones, 90% of which show up once; around 0.96% is in the top ten. This receptor was obtained from a middle-aged woman with COVID-19, enrolled during active disease. Input material: peripheral blood.

CDR3 loop: CASSNKPRQGLTGELFF. The CDR3, as DNA: TGTGCCAGTAGTAACAAACCGCGACAGGGCCTCACCGGGGAGCTGTTTTTT. The J gene is TRBJ2-2, the V gene TRBV19, with 7 bases aligning to TRBD1. The CDR3 is made up of 17 amino acids. V was clipped by 4 bases and J by 4 bases; unmatched bases: 12. Germline assignment: CDR1 LNHDA and CDR2 SQIVND (reference sequence).